This T cell receptor (beta chain) originates from a study of blood T cell repertoires in COVID-19 (dated by TCRdb to the early 2020s). About the investigation overall: Collaborator samples came from the United States, Italy and Spain and covered acute and convalescent phases of COVID-19. Samples came from the ongoing ImmuneRACE study (first 160 participants) plus 1,254 subjects from 6 global collaborators. The sample metadata nearly always contained a de-identified subject ID, COVID-19 status, age in years and sex. The prospective study material was composed of cDNA or gDNA derived from T cells, B-cell-depleted T cells, or PBMCs. A freely available public database, intended as a resource for researchers studying the immune response to SARS-CoV-2, is where the repertoires were released. Where available, HLA class I and class II types were obtained from metadata supplied by the sample provider rather than from assay-based typing. Subjects who had been exposed to COVID-19, were actively infected with it, or had recovered from it provided the deeply sampled blood TCRbeta repertoires that made up the dataset.

For this clone: This clone's antigen is unknown. Within one base of it there is no much larger clone, and no base qualities were kept.

Participants in the prospective study were enrolled through a virtual design, were aged 18 to 89 years, and lived in 24 United States geographic areas. Cohort assignment in the prospective study relied on participant-reported clinical history from a screening survey and a study questionnaire. Recovered participants in ImmuneRACE Cohort 3 were defined as having two consecutive negative NP/OP PCR tests, clearance from a healthcare professional, or resolution of symptoms. Each participant in the prospective study had whole blood, serum and a nasopharyngeal or oropharyngeal swab collected by mobile phlebotomists. Participants in the prospective study had the option to provide additional blood draws and questionnaires over an approximately 2-month period. Before DNA extraction, blood samples from the prospective study were shipped at room temperature or frozen. What the work shows at the level of the full study, not this receptor alone: Clinical and demographic metadata were provided uncurated, with the amount varying by source and participant.

The immunoSEQ Assay, a bias-controlled multiplex PCR, was used to amplify TCRbeta CDR3 regions from genomic DNA. The authors processed their data as follows. Within the assay, amplification of reference gene primers was used to estimate how many nucleated cells each sample contained. To quantify the absolute abundance of each unique TCRbeta CDR3 rearrangement, sequence reads were collapsed and filtered. For each sample, productive Simpson clonality was calculated by taking the square root of Simpson's diversity index across productive rearrangements. The immuneACCESS repertoire file appears here via TCRdb, limited to in-frame rearrangements. These files lack a portion of the clones; in checked studies, under half of the deficit traces to unresolved V genes, and the cause of the others is not known. The V and J calls and clone size were taken over from that table, and D and trimming were inferred from the DNA. The sample has around 58,000 clones on record, around 90% of them singletons. The top ten clonotypes cover roughly a tenth of the sample.

The sequence was collected from a woman in her 40s who had recovered from COVID-19. Sequenced sample: PBMCs or T cells enriched from blood (not recorded which).

The CDR3 loop reads CASSSRTSGGNNEQFF. The nucleotide sequence reads TGCGCCAGCAGCTCTCGGACTAGCGGGGGCAACAATGAGCAGTTCTTC. The chain joins TRBV5-1 to TRBJ2-1; TRBD2 lines up with 13 middle nucleotides. V ends up 3 bases short and J 5 bases short, with an unmatched junction base count of 5. The germline V gene sets CDR1 to SGHRS and CDR2 to YFSETQ. Inclusive of the bounding cysteine and phenylalanine, the CDR3 is 16 residues long. CDR3 DNA is the only sequence kept; it has 48 bases, read in frame from the first base.